The source of this T cell receptor (beta chain) is a study of T-cell reconstitution after alpha-beta-depleted transplantation in children. Germline V gene lookup returns CDR1 SGHTA and CDR2 FQGNSA. V was cut by 1 base and J by 2 bases, with 13 bases left in between. The CDR3 has 16 amino acids. This clonotype occurred a few times. Unique molecular identifiers tagged the TCRbeta library. In TCRdb, the PCR reads were re-called with MiXCR into one record per CDR3 protein. The data contain about 610,000 distinct CDR3 sequences, more than 9% of them seen just once; the ten biggest clones take up less than 5%.

The sequence was obtained from a human donor who donated a stem cell graft to a child with acute myeloid leukemia. The chain employs TRBV7-2 and TRBJ2-3, with D tentatively TRBD2 (5 bases). The sample was PBMCs from the stem cell graft donor, taken from the stem cell graft. The CDR3 region is CASSLDPWGATDTQYF. The CDR3 nucleotides read TGTGCCAGCAGCTTAGATCCATGGGGAGCCACAGATACGCAGTATTTT. The full variable domain, in which reference TRBV7-2 and TRBJ2-3 provide the parts outside the CDR3, is GAGVSQSPSNKVTEKGKDVELRCDPISGHTALYWYRQSLGQGLEFLIYFQGNSAPDKSGLPSDRFSAERTGGSVSTLTIQRTQQEDSAVYLCASSLDPWGATDTQYFGPGTRLTVL.